A single sample gave rise to the 19 T cell receptor beta chains below, sequenced in a study of beta chain features in type 1 diabetes. Study-level points and caveats: People with Type 1 diabetes carried modestly yet significantly shorter TCRB CDR3s in all four CD4+ subsets.

Every bit of the isolated RNA underwent reverse transcription, so sequencing read expressed TCRB transcripts. Some clones are missing from TCRdb's copy, which holds only in-frame ones; the method was immunoSEQ multiplex PCR. The sample contains more than 100,000 clones, over 25% of which appear only once. No antigen is known for these receptors. The sequenced material came from central memory CD4+ T cells from blood. These TCRs come from a woman aged 18-29 years with type 1 diabetes.

In this sample, this clone turned up once. The genes are TRBV7-7 and TRBJ2-5; 8 nucleotides align to TRBD1. J lost 4 bases, V lost 7 bases, and 11 bases had no gene match. Germline V gene data show CDR1 as SSHAT and CDR2 as FNYEAQ (reference sequence). The CDR3 has 15 amino acids. The CDR3 reads CASTRGAGGGETQYF. The DNA of the CDR3 is TGTGCCAGCACCCGCGGGGCAGGGGGCGGAGAGACCCAGTACTTC.

V gene TRBV27 combines with J gene TRBJ2-1; TRBD1 agrees at 9 bases. The germline CDR1 and CDR2 sequences are MNHEY and SMNVEV (reference sequence). The length of the CDR3 is 16 residues. The trim removed 1 base at V and 1 base at J, leaving 2 bases unmatched. The DNA for the CDR3 is TGTGCCAGCAGTTTATGGGGGACAGGGTCCTACAATGAGCAGTTCTTC. It is translated as CASSLWGTGSYNEQFF.

V is TRBV28 and J is TRBJ1-5; no clear D gene. CDR3 size: 15 residues. Germline V gives CDR1 MDHEN, CDR2 SYDVKM. Trimming took 3 bases from V and 2 from J, leaving 11 bases between them. CDR3 region: CASSFIKGGNQPQHF. DNA of the CDR3: TGTGCCAGCAGTTTTATAAAAGGAGGCAATCAGCCCCAGCATTTT.

The sample holds many counts of this clone. The chain links TRBV5-1 to TRBJ2-7, with D possibly TRBD2 on 6 matching bases. Trimming left V 4 bases short and J 0 bases short, with 17 bases between. From germline, CDR1 is SGHRS and CDR2 YFSETQ. The CDR3 runs 16 residues. CDR3 region: CASSLDLAASSYEQYF. CDR3 nucleotides: TGCGCCAGCAGCCTAGACTTAGCGGCGAGCTCCTACGAGCAGTACTTC.

There are a few counts of this clone. The gene calls are TRBV4-1 and TRBJ1-1, with D possibly TRBD1 on 6 matching bases. Trimming took off 4 bases at V and 1 base at J, with 16 bases between the two ends. CDR3 length: 16 amino acids. Germline-derived CDR1 and CDR2 are MGHRA and YSYEKL. The CDR3 sequence: CASSRTGGGQNTEAFF. CDR3 nucleotide sequence: TGCGCCAGCAGCCGCACTGGGGGGGGCCAGAACACTGAAGCTTTCTTT.

This clone appeared a few times. This chain links TRBV28 with TRBJ1-5; D ambiguous. The germline CDR1 and CDR2 sequences are MDHEN and SYDVKM. The V and J ends lost 7 bases and 5 bases respectively, with 12 bases between them. This CDR3 has 13 residues. CDR3 region: CASIRREHQPQHF. CDR3 nucleotides: TGTGCCAGCATAAGGAGGGAGCATCAGCCCCAGCATTTT.

This clone was seen a handful of times. This chain links TRBV18 with TRBJ2-1, with a possible D match to TRBD1 (6 bases). The CDR3 runs to 15 residues. Germline V CDR1 and CDR2: KGHSH, LQKENI. V lost 3 bases and J lost 5, with 14 bases in between. CDR3 loop: CASSPLQGFNNEQFF. CDR3 in DNA: TGTGCCAGCTCACCGCTACAGGGCTTCAACAATGAGCAGTTCTTC.

This clone appeared a few times. The genes are TRBV4-3 and TRBJ1-2; 9 bases map to TRBD1. CDR1 and CDR2 from the germline V gene are LGHNA and YSLEER. V shed 0 bases, J shed 4 bases, and the junction held 9 bases outside the gene matches. The length of the CDR3 is 17 residues. This CDR3 is CASSQDYSGTGIYGYTF. CDR3 DNA: TGCGCCAGCAGCCAAGACTACTCCGGGACAGGGATCTATGGCTACACCTTC.

The chain employs TRBV7-2 and TRBJ2-5, with a tentative D call TRBD2 (6 bases). Germline V gene sequence: CDR1 SGHTA, CDR2 FQGNSA. V was trimmed by 4 bases and J by 4 bases, leaving 16 bases between them. The CDR3 totals 15 residues. In DNA form, the CDR3 reads TGTGCCAGCAGCTGGGACTCCGGGGCGGGAGAGACCCAGTACTTC. It translates to CASSWDSGAGETQYF.

The V call is TRBV6-6, the J call TRBJ2-1, with D maybe TRBD2 (6 bases). The CDR3 has 15 amino acids. Looked up from germline, CDR1 is MNHNY and CDR2 is SVGAGI (reference sequence). V was clipped by 0 bases and J by 2 bases, with 8 bases between them. The CDR3: CASSYSAGTYNEQFF. The DNA for the CDR3 is TGTGCCAGCAGTTACTCGGCGGGGACCTACAATGAGCAGTTCTTC.

This clone was observed a handful of times. This chain joins TRBV19 and TRBJ2-2; 7 bases fit TRBD2. Germline V gene lookup returns CDR1 LNHDA and CDR2 SQIVND (reference sequence). The CDR3 extends over 15 amino acids. V trimming: 4 bases; J trimming: 7 bases; junction bases outside the gene matches: 9. In DNA, the CDR3 is TGTGCCAGTAGTACAGGGAGGGCGGGATACGGGGAGCTGTTTTTT. The encoded protein is CASSTGRAGYGELFF.

V and J are TRBV5-4 and TRBJ2-3; 11 bases agree with TRBD2. The V gene's germline CDR1 is SGHNT and CDR2 YYREEE (reference sequence). J lost 0 bases, V lost 0 bases, and 12 bases had no gene match. The CDR3 is made up of 20 amino acids. This CDR3 reads CASSLEGSSGRPPSTDTQYF. CDR3 in DNA: TGTGCCAGCAGCTTGGAGGGCTCTAGCGGGAGGCCTCCTAGCACAGATACGCAGTATTTT.

The V gene is TRBV11-2, the J gene TRBJ2-1; D is possibly TRBD1 (6 bases). The CDR3 is 12 amino acids. Trimming left V 3 bases short and J 13 bases short, with 13 bases between. Germline lookup yields CDR1 SGHAT and CDR2 FQNNGV. CDR3: CASSFRTDSQFF. In DNA, the CDR3 is TGTGCCAGCAGCTTTAGGACGGACAGCCAGTTCTTC.

This clone was seen only a few times. The chain carries TRBV6-5 and TRBJ1-2; D not resolved. The CDR3 consists of 14 residues. The germline V and J ends were trimmed by 7 bases and 3 bases, with 15 bases remaining between them. The germline V gene has CDR1 MNHEY and CDR2 SVGAGI. CDR3 sequence: CASTLRSGDYGYTF. In nucleotides, the CDR3 is TGTGCCAGCACCTTAAGGAGCGGGGACTATGGCTACACCTTC.

The chain links TRBV19 to TRBJ2-3; maybe TRBD2 (6 bases). Germline CDR1 and CDR2: LNHDA and SQIVND (reference sequence). The V and J ends lost 1 base and 3 bases respectively, with 8 bases between them. This CDR3 contains 14 residues. CDR3 DNA sequence: TGTGCCAGTAGTATAGCGGGAGTGACAGATACGCAGTATTTT. This sequence encodes CASSIAGVTDTQYF. The whole variable domain, filled in from reference TRBV19 and TRBJ2-3, reads DGGITQSPKYLFRKEGQNVTLSCEQNLNHDAMYWYRQDPGQGLRLIYYSQIVNDFQKGDIAEGYSVSREKKESFPLTVTSAQKNPTAFYLCASSIAGVTDTQYFGPGTRLTVL.

This chain connects TRBV2 to TRBJ1-5, with 7 bases that match TRBD1. Germline values: CDR1 SNHLY, CDR2 FYNNEI. The CDR3 consists of 14 residues. Trimming removed 5 bases from V and 1 base from J; junction bases left unmatched: 2. CDR3 DNA: TGTGCCAGCAGTAGGGACAGAAGCAATCAGCCCCAGCATTTT. Its protein product is CASSRDRSNQPQHF.

The chain is built from TRBV4-2 and TRBJ1-4, with 9 bases lining up with TRBD1. CDR1 and CDR2 (germline): LGHNA, YNFKEQ. The CDR3 is made up of 16 amino acids. Germline trimming cut 2 bases from V and 7 bases from J; bases unmatched to any gene: 8. This CDR3 is CASSQPQGQGLEKLFF. In DNA form, the CDR3 reads TGTGCCAGCAGCCAACCCCAGGGACAGGGACTTGAAAAACTGTTTTTT.

The V gene is TRBV11-2, the J gene TRBJ2-1; 7 positions match TRBD2. The CDR3 loop spans 14 amino acids. V trimming: 4 bases; J trimming: 7 bases; junction bases outside the gene matches: 7. Germline V gene lookup returns CDR1 SGHAT and CDR2 FQNNGV. CDR3 DNA: TGTGCCAGCAGCTGGGGGGAGGGTGAGAATGAGCAGTTCTTC. Protein product: CASSWGEGENEQFF.

This chain joins TRBV25-1 and TRBJ1-1, with a weak D call TRBD1 (5 bases). The germline gives CDR1 MGHDK, CDR2 SYGVNS. This CDR3 is 11 amino acids long. V dropped 8 bases and J dropped 2 bases, with 6 bases sitting between them. The CDR3 here is CASGHNTEAFF. The CDR3 nucleotides are TGTGCCAGCGGACATAACACTGAAGCTTTCTTT. Based on the CDR3 plus reference TRBV25-1 and TRBJ1-1, the full variable domain is EADIYQTPRYLVIGTGKKITLECSQTMGHDKMYWYQQDPGMELHLIHYSYGVNSTEKGDLSSESTVSRIRTEHFPLTLESARPSHTSQYLCASGHNTEAFFGQGTRLTVV.